Presented here are 24 T cell receptor beta chains from one specimen sequenced in a study of shared clonotypes between healthy human individuals. Sequencing was performed with immunoSEQ multiplex PCR; in TCRdb, only in-frame clones are kept and a portion is missing. This table has approximately 2,000,000 clones, around 90% appearing once. The sequenced sample consisted of naive CD4+ T cells from PBMCs. Subset defined: CD45RA+ positively selected. These receptors all stem from a man aged 18-30 years in good health. Some clones in this sample may be carry-over from other donors' samples.

The gene calls are TRBV27 and TRBJ1-2; 9 positions agree with TRBD1. The CDR3 is made up of 17 amino acids. The germline V gene has CDR1 MNHEY and CDR2 SMNVEV (reference sequence). V gave up 5 bases and J gave up 7 bases; unmatched junction bases: 17. The CDR3 nucleotides are TGTGCCAGCAGTCCCCGTTTTGTTGTCGACAGGGGGGGTGGCTACACCTTC. It specifies CASSPRFVVDRGGGYTF.

J is TRBJ1-1 and V is TRBV6-4; D not resolved. The CDR3 is 13 amino acids. Germline CDR1 MRHNA, CDR2 SNTAGT. V lost 4 bases to trimming and J lost 1 base, with 7 bases between them. CDR3 DNA: TGTGCCAGCAGTGCCTTCGGGAACACTGAAGCTTTCTTT. Its protein product is CASSAFGNTEAFF.

The rearrangement uses TRBV27 and TRBJ1-2; the match to TRBD1 covers 12 bases. V dropped 6 bases and J dropped 12; count of bases not matched to a gene: 11. CDR3 length: 14 residues. Per germline, CDR1 MNHEY and CDR2 SMNVEV (reference sequence). The chain's CDR3 is CASRPPGQGAGDTF. CDR3 coding DNA: TGTGCCAGCAGACCCCCGGGACAGGGGGCGGGGGACACCTTC.

This chain links TRBV27 with TRBJ1-6; no firm D call. CDR3 length equals 16 residues. Between the trimmed V and J ends, which lost 6 bases and 7 bases, there was a span of 19 bases. From germline, CDR1 is MNHEY and CDR2 SMNVEV (reference sequence). CDR3: CASSTKARAVNSPLHF. The CDR3 DNA follows: TGTGCCAGCAGCACTAAAGCCCGGGCGGTCAATTCACCCCTCCACTTT.

This chain links TRBV9 with TRBJ1-2, with a tentative D call TRBD1 (5 bases). With 3 bases removed from V and 7 bases from J, the gap between germline ends came to 16 bases. The CDR3 totals 14 residues. From germline, CDR1 is SGDLS and CDR2 YYNGEE. The CDR3 sequence is CASSETGDRLGYTF. The CDR3 DNA follows: TGTGCCAGCAGCGAGACCGGGGACCGCCTTGGCTACACCTTC.

In this sample, this clone turned up a few times. This chain links TRBV13 with TRBJ1-2; D gene unclear. The CDR3 is 12 residues long. V dropped 6 bases and J dropped 4 bases, with 9 bases sitting between them. Germline-derived CDR1 and CDR2 are PRHDT and FYEKMQ (reference sequence). The CDR3 coding sequence is TGTGCCAGCAGTCTGGACGGCTATGGCTACACCTTC. Its protein product is CASSLDGYGYTF.

This rearrangement joins TRBV9 to TRBJ2-5; D unclear. Trimming left V 4 bases short and J 0 bases short, with 16 bases between. The CDR3 is made up of 16 amino acids. The germline V gene has CDR1 SGDLS and CDR2 YYNGEE. The CDR3 DNA is TGTGCCAGCAGCCCCCGACTCCTCCGCTACCAAGAGACCCAGTACTTC. Protein sequence: CASSPRLLRYQETQYF.

The CDR3 DNA reads TGTGCCAGCAGCTTAGGCAGGACAGGGACCGAGCAGTACTTC. Its protein product is CASSLGRTGTEQYF. The genes are TRBV7-2 and TRBJ2-7; 8 nucleotides agree with TRBD1. V was pared by 1 base and J by 6 bases, with 5 bases of the junction left unmatched. The V gene's germline CDR1 is SGHTA and CDR2 FQGNSA. The CDR3 has 14 residues. Filled out from reference TRBV7-2 and TRBJ2-7, the complete variable domain reads GAGVSQSPSNKVTEKGKDVELRCDPISGHTALYWYRQSLGQGLEFLIYFQGNSAPDKSGLPSDRFSAERTGGSVSTLTIQRTQQEDSAVYLCASSLGRTGTEQYFGPGTRLTVT.

As to this clone: This CDR3 is also generated by other DNA sequences in the sample. The chain is built from TRBV27 and TRBJ2-7; 7 bases map to TRBD1. With V trimmed by 6 bases and J by 4 bases, 3 bases remained unmatched. The CDR3 extends over 12 amino acids. Per the germline V gene, CDR1 is MNHEY and CDR2 is SMNVEV (reference sequence). DNA of the CDR3: TGTGCCAGCAGCCAACAGGGGTACGAGCAGTACTTC. Translated, it gives CASSQQGYEQYF.

This clone was seen a single time. V usage is TRBV7-9 and J usage is TRBJ1-1; 7 positions match TRBD1. The J segment lost 6 bases and the V segment lost 3 bases, leaving 13 bases of the junction unmatched. Germline assignment: CDR1 SEHNR and CDR2 FQNEAQ (reference sequence). This CDR3 has 16 amino acids. DNA of the CDR3: TGTGCCAGCAGCTTTCCAGGGGGGCGAGGCAGCGCTGAAGCTTTCTTT. This gives the protein CASSFPGGRGSAEAFF.

The J gene is TRBJ1-5, the V gene TRBV2, with D possibly matching TRBD1 (5 bases). The CDR3 has 13 amino acids. Germline loops: CDR1 SNHLY, CDR2 FYNNEI. V shed 3 bases and J shed 7 bases, with 10 bases lying between them. The CDR3 loop reads CASSDVQAQPQHF. In nucleotides, the CDR3 is TGTGCCAGCAGTGACGTACAGGCGCAGCCCCAGCATTTT.

This sequence joins TRBV28 and TRBJ2-6, with 10 nucleotides matching TRBD2. V trimming: 1 base; J trimming: 11 bases; junction bases outside the gene matches: 11. Germline CDR1 reads MDHEN; CDR2 reads SYDVKM. The CDR3 spans 17 residues. CDR3 nucleotide sequence: TGTGCCAGCAGTTTATTTGTTGGTACTAGCGGGAAATACGTCCTGACTTTC. It translates to CASSLFVGTSGKYVLTF.

DNA for the CDR3: TGTGCCAGTCGGAGACAGGGGGCTAAGAACACTGAAGCTTTCTTT. Translation: CASRRQGAKNTEAFF. The chain recombines TRBV2 with TRBJ1-1, with TRBD1 identical over 10 bases. Germline CDR1 and CDR2: SNHLY and FYNNEI. V lost 9 bases to trimming and J lost 1 base; unmatched junction nucleotides: 8. This CDR3 comprises 15 residues.

J is TRBJ2-5 and V is TRBV29-1; 13 positions match TRBD2. The CDR3 runs to 14 residues. The germline V gene encodes CDR1 SQVTM and CDR2 ANQGSEA. The junction had 4 bases not matched to a gene; V was cut back by 8 bases and J by 1 base. In nucleotides, the CDR3 is TGCAGCTTTAGACTAGCGGGAGGCCAAGAGACCCAGTACTTC. Its translation: CSFRLAGGQETQYF. The variable domain in full, completed from reference TRBV29-1 and TRBJ2-5, reads SAVISQKPSRDICQRGTSLTIQCQVDSQVTMMFWYRQQPGQSLTLIATANQGSEATYESGFVIDKFPISRPNLTFSTLTVSNMSPEDSSIYLCSFRLAGGQETQYFGPGTRLLVL.

This clone was seen just once. V usage is TRBV4-1 and J usage is TRBJ2-6; 8 bases fit TRBD1. CDR3 length: 17 residues. Germline V lookup: CDR1 MGHRA, CDR2 YSYEKL. V gave up 3 bases and J gave up 9 bases; unmatched junction bases: 13. The DNA for the CDR3 is TGCGCCAGCAGCCAGAAGGGGGCGACAGGGGACGACAACGTCCTGACTTTC. It codes for CASSQKGATGDDNVLTF.

V usage is TRBV2 and J usage is TRBJ1-5; no definite D call. CDR3 size: 12 residues. Germline loops: CDR1 SNHLY, CDR2 FYNNEI. The germline V and J ends were trimmed by 6 bases and 5 bases, with 8 bases remaining between them. As DNA, the CDR3 is TGTGCCAGCAGAGGACCCTATCAGCCCCAGCATTTT. Translated, it gives CASRGPYQPQHF.

The rearrangement joins TRBV11-2 to TRBJ1-1, with no clear D. In germline, CDR1 is SGHAT, CDR2 FQNNGV. This CDR3 contains 11 residues. Deletions cut 5 bases from V and 6 bases from J, with 7 bases between. In DNA, the CDR3 is TGTGCCAGCAGCCTAGGACCTGAAGCTTTCTTT. Translation gives CASSLGPEAFF.

Points on this clone: Other DNA sequences in the sample encode the same CDR3. The chain joins TRBV7-2 to TRBJ2-7; no definite D call. V lost 2 bases, J lost 7 bases, and 6 bases lay in between. The CDR3 sequence is 11 residues long. The germline V gene encodes CDR1 SGHTA and CDR2 FQGNSA. The CDR3 is CASSLIGEQYF. CDR3 in DNA: TGTGCCAGCAGCTTAATAGGGGAGCAGTACTTC.

This chain joins TRBV28 and TRBJ2-7; perhaps TRBD2 as D (6 bases). CDR1 and CDR2 (germline): MDHEN, SYDVKM. V was trimmed by 10 bases and J by 9 bases, leaving 22 bases between them. The CDR3 sequence is 13 residues long. The CDR3 region is CATTYSQVAAQYF. Here the CDR3 DNA reads TGTGCCACTACCTATTCTCAGGTAGCGGCGCAGTACTTC.

The rearrangement links TRBV10-3 to TRBJ2-7, with D possibly being TRBD1 (6 bases). CDR1 is ENHRY, CDR2 SYGVKD, per germline. Trimming removed 5 bases at V and 4 bases at J, with 15 bases between. The CDR3 has 14 amino acids. Here the CDR3 DNA reads TGTGCCATCAGTCCGGACAGAGGGGCATACGAGCAGTACTTC. Amino acids: CAISPDRGAYEQYF.

The J gene is TRBJ2-2, the V gene TRBV6-1; 10 bases map to TRBD1. Germline V gene sequence: CDR1 MNHNS, CDR2 SASEGT. There are 14 residues in the CDR3. V lost 8 bases, J lost 5 bases, and 5 bases stayed unmatched. CDR3: CASRGTGATGELFF. The CDR3 DNA reads TGTGCCAGCCGGGGGACAGGGGCGACCGGGGAGCTGTTTTTT.

This sequence joins TRBV5-1 and TRBJ1-4; 11 nucleotides agree with TRBD1. The CDR3 extends over 18 amino acids. V gave up 4 bases and J gave up 4 bases; unmatched junction bases: 12. In germline, CDR1 is SGHRS, CDR2 YFSETQ. As DNA, the CDR3 is TGCGCCAGCAGCCCCGGGACAGGGGGGAATAAGGGTAATGAAAAACTGTTTTTT. Its protein is CASSPGTGGNKGNEKLFF.

This clone was counted a few times. The chain carries TRBV29-1 and TRBJ1-1, with 8 bases matching TRBD1. The CDR3 consists of 13 residues. Unmatched junction bases numbered 7, after V lost 7 bases and J lost 3 bases. CDR1 SQVTM and CDR2 ANQGSEA come from the germline V gene. This CDR3 reads CSADRGVDTEAFF. The CDR3 coding sequence is TGCAGCGCCGACAGGGGAGTGGACACTGAAGCTTTCTTT.

CDR3 bases: TGCAGCGTTGAAGACCGAGGAGGGTCGACCTACAATGAGCAGTTCTTC. As protein: CSVEDRGGSTYNEQFF. The gene calls are TRBV29-1 and TRBJ2-1; D is perhaps TRBD2 (6 bases). V gave up 0 bases and J gave up 2 bases, with 14 bases separating them. Germline V gene data show CDR1 as SQVTM and CDR2 as ANQGSEA. CDR3 size: 16 residues.